Listed here are 11 T cell receptor beta chains from one sample, sequenced in a study of PD-1 blockade in mismatch repair-deficient tumors. Method: immunoSEQ multiplex PCR; TCRdb's copy keeps in-frame clones and lacks some. The sample shows some 51,000 clones, around 85% of them seen only once. Sequencing was performed on peripheral blood, taken about 20 weeks after starting pembrolizumab. The receptors originated from an adult with mismatch repair-deficient cancer.

J is TRBJ2-5 and V is TRBV5-8, with 12 bases aligning to TRBD1. The CDR3 spans 16 residues. V shed 5 bases and J 5 bases; nucleotides not matched to a gene: 10. Germline V gene sequence: CDR1 SGHTS, CDR2 YDEGEE. CDR3 sequence reads: CASRHRDRGLRETQYF. DNA for the CDR3: TGTGCCAGCAGACACCGGGACAGGGGGCTGAGGGAGACCCAGTACTTC.

This clone occurred once. The J gene is TRBJ2-6, the V gene TRBV14; TRBD1 is a possible D gene (6 bases). The CDR3 covers 15 residues. V lost 5 bases and J 0 bases, leaving 8 bases between the germline ends. Germline CDR1 reads SGHDN; CDR2 reads FVKESK. For the CDR3, the DNA is TGTGCCAGCAGCGGACAGCTCTCTGGGGCCAACGTCCTGACTTTC. Translated, it gives CASSGQLSGANVLTF.

The rearrangement joins TRBV15 to TRBJ1-1; no firm D call. CDR3 size: 12 residues. In germline, CDR1 is LNHNV, CDR2 YYDKDF (reference sequence). With 3 bases removed from V and 6 bases from J, the gap between germline ends came to 8 bases. CDR3 amino acids: CATSSERAEAFF. The CDR3 DNA follows: TGTGCCACCAGCAGTGAGAGAGCTGAAGCTTTCTTT.

This chain links TRBV19 with TRBJ2-1, with no clear D. The CDR3 has 16 amino acids. Trimming pared 3 bases from V and 0 bases from J, leaving 12 bases between. The germline gives CDR1 LNHDA, CDR2 SQIVND (reference sequence). The CDR3 sequence: CASSILPDNSYNEQFF. The CDR3, as DNA: TGTGCCAGTAGTATCCTGCCAGACAACTCCTACAATGAGCAGTTCTTC.

The chain uses TRBV11-1 and TRBJ2-7, with 7 bases that match TRBD2. There are 15 residues in the CDR3. Germline values: CDR1 SGHAT, CDR2 FQDESV (reference sequence). Trimming cost V 2 bases and J 1 base; bases outside gene matches: 5. The CDR3 DNA is TGTGCCAGCAGCTTACAGAGCGGGAATTCCTACGAGCAGTACTTC. Its protein is CASSLQSGNSYEQYF.

The chain recombines TRBV19 with TRBJ1-1; no firm D call. The germline CDR1 and CDR2 sequences are LNHDA and SQIVND (reference sequence). Trimming removed 3 bases from V and 3 bases from J, with 14 bases in between. The CDR3 extends over 15 amino acids. The CDR3 protein is CASSMRPTSDTEAFF. The CDR3, as DNA: TGTGCCAGTAGTATGAGACCGACTTCGGACACTGAAGCTTTCTTT.

The gene calls are TRBV21-1 and TRBJ2-1; TRBD2 is the table's D call, not checked against the DNA. TRBV21-1 is a known pseudogene. CDR3 length: 18 residues. The CDR3 sequence is CAGPSGRAVLAYCNEQFF. The CDR3 region has the DNA TGTGCCGGACCGTCCGGGAGGGCCGTTTTGGCTTACTGCAATGAGCAGTTCTTC.

CDR3 coding DNA: TGTGCCAGCAGCCGGGACAGGGTAAGCGCTGAAGCTTTCTTT. It translates to CASSRDRVSAEAFF. The V gene is TRBV14, the J gene TRBJ1-1; 9 bases match TRBD1. In germline, CDR1 is SGHDN, CDR2 FVKESK. J gave up 6 bases and V 4 bases, and 6 bases lay outside the gene matches. This CDR3 has 14 residues. Full variable domain (outside the CDR3, taken from reference TRBV14 and TRBJ1-1): EAGVTQFPSHSVIEKGQTVTLRCDPISGHDNLYWYRRVMGKEIKFLLHFVKESKQDESGMPNNRFLAERTGGTYSTLKVQPAELEDSGVYFCASSRDRVSAEAFFGQGTRLTVV.

The V gene is TRBV30, the J gene TRBJ2-1, with D possibly matching TRBD2 (5 bases). The germline V gene encodes CDR1 GTSNPN and CDR2 SVGIG (reference sequence). The CDR3 totals 14 residues. Trimming pared 1 base from V and 0 bases from J, leaving 7 bases between. CDR3 sequence reads: CAWSAGSSYNEQFF. The CDR3 DNA reads TGTGCCTGGAGTGCTGGGAGCTCCTACAATGAGCAGTTCTTC.

The rearrangement joins TRBV20-1 to TRBJ1-2, with D unresolved. The V gene's germline CDR1 is DFQATT and CDR2 SNEGSKA (reference sequence). V gave up 3 bases and J gave up 8 bases, with 10 bases separating them. This CDR3 spans 11 amino acids. The CDR3: CSARGLGGYTF. DNA of the CDR3: TGCAGTGCTAGGGGGTTGGGGGGCTACACCTTC.

This clone was seen a handful of times. This chain uses TRBV25-1 with TRBJ2-7; D not certain. The germline gives CDR1 MGHDK, CDR2 SYGVNS. This CDR3 spans 14 amino acids. Trimming took 3 bases from V and 4 from J, leaving 13 bases between them. DNA of the CDR3: TGTGCCAGCAGTGATGCCAGGTCACCTTACGAGCAGTACTTC. This gives the protein CASSDARSPYEQYF.